This TCR beta chain was obtained from a study of shared clonotypes between healthy human individuals (dated by TCRdb to 2020 to 2021). Notes on the research overall: The cohort comprised a couple of women and three men aged 18 to 49 years. For each donor, CD4 naive and CD4 memory were each run on three plates, CD8 naive on two plates, and CD8 memory on one plate. To estimate repertoire size and how much clonotypes are shared between individuals, the study performed deep sequencing of blood TCR repertoires from roughly five healthy adults. Different laboratories and diverse techniques were used to prepare libraries and sequence TCR repertoires, to increase sequencing depth and limit assay-specific biases. Each donor's leukapheresis produced roughly between roughly 0.85 and 10 billion PBMCs.

Using the deep immunoSEQ assay, TCR CDR3 regions were amplified from genomic DNA by multiplex PCR. Genomic DNA extracted from each cell subset was distributed evenly over all wells of several immunoSEQ 96-well plates, and each plate served as one replicate. For sorted subsets, roughly 0.2 ug genomic DNA, equal to 25,000 to 35,000 T cell genomes, was loaded into each replicate PCR. Purified libraries were quantified with a Qubit 3.0 fluorometer, sized on a Bioanalyzer 2100, and re-quantified with the KAPA Library Quantification kit. A separate single-read 150-cycle Illumina NextSeq 550 flow cell was used to sequence each immunoSEQ 96-well plate. In the authors' own workflow: Because the immunoSEQ output held only junctional sequences and lacked quality scores, the filtering could not match the filtering applied to full-length reads. Sequences were annotated with PyIR, a Python wrapper for IgBLAST v1.9, using IMGT germline references to assign V/J genes and CDR3. Reads with weak V/J assignments (E-value above 1e-6), missing CDR3, stop codons, out-of-frame junctions, or ambiguous translated residues were removed. A V3J clonotype was defined by an identical inferred V gene, J gene, and CDR3 amino acid sequence. To compute the percentage overlap between repertoires, the number of shared unique clonotypes was divided by the size of the smaller repertoire. RTK rarefaction, the Chao1 estimator, and Recon v2.1 estimates of unobserved clonotypes were used to assess repertoire richness. For all TCRbeta clonotypes obtained by the gDNA method from four donors, generation probabilities were computed with OLGA. TCRdb's version of the immuneACCESS table is confined to in-frame rearrangements and falls short of the full clone set. An unresolved V gene accounts for under half of the shortfall where checked; the remainder is of unknown origin. V, J and clone size were drawn from that table, and D and trimming were deduced from the DNA. In this sample the table shows about 2.3 million clones, around 93% of which occur a single time. Together, the top ten hold 0.37% of the sample.

The CDR3 holds 15 amino acids from the cysteine to the phenylalanine. Only the CDR3 region is kept as DNA, spanning 45 bases read in frame from base 1. V is shortened by 0 bases, J by 6 bases, and the region joining them spans 12 bases. CDR1 and CDR2, looked up from the germline V gene, are SGHRS and YFSETQ. Details on this clone: The clone's antigen remains unknown. No qualities accompany the bases; no much larger clone lies one base away.

Healthy HIV-negative adults with no recently reported acute infections or vaccinations were included as donors. Only Caucasian adults living in Nashville, Tennessee, USA were represented among the donors. CD4+ T cells were enriched through magnetic negative selection, after which naive cells were positively selected on CD45RA and the remaining negative fraction served as the memory subset. Blood was obtained by leukapheresis, after which PBMCs were separated by Ficoll-Histopaque density gradient centrifugation and cryopreserved in liquid nitrogen vapor phase. Analytical flow cytometry was used to check the purity and quantity of every magnetically sorted T cell population. Genomic DNA was isolated from every sorted fraction and measured by UV absorbance on a Nanodrop 2000c. What the authors observed across the whole study: Sampling was limited to blood, and TCR repertoires in tissue likely differ from TCR repertoires in blood. Rarefaction of sorted-subset datasets indicated incomplete sequencing despite the large sequencing depth. Naive subsets generally had larger estimated clonotype richness than memory subsets. Roughly 5.2% of naive CD4, more than 3% of naive CD8, roughly 2.4% of memory CD4, and less than 0.45% of memory CD8 clonotypes were shared across a few donors. Pairwise subsampling indicated that sequencing depth was expected to affect the degree of clonotype sharing among donors. Higher generation probabilities were observed for clonotypes shared by all four sorted-subset donors than for non-shared clonotypes. The small number of donors limited the genetic and exposure-history diversity represented.

The sequence links TRBV5-1 to TRBJ2-2, with the D call perhaps TRBD1 or TRBD2, each one matching 5 bases. The sequencing sample was made of naive CD4+ T cells from PBMCs. The cell subset or site label for this specimen denotes: CD45RA+ positively selected. This clonotype originated in a young man in good health. Some clones in this sample may be carry-over from other donors' samples. The CDR3 region reads CASSLEGPPSGELFF. The DNA reads as follows: TGCGCCAGCAGCTTGGAGGGACCCCCGTCCGGGGAGCTGTTTTTT.